These 20 T cell receptor beta chains share one sample of origin, sequenced in a study of CD8 T cells in ankylosing spondylitis. For these receptors, no antigen is known. Study-wide results and limits: What appeared characteristic of ankylosing spondylitis blood was a TCR beta motif of fewer than ten highly homologous variants.

TCRdb re-analysed the 5' RACE reads in MiXCR, keeping a single row per CDR3 protein. The sample has approximately 540,000 distinct CDR3 sequences, about 12% seen once. Material for sequencing was blood, either unsorted or a sorted T cell fraction (not recorded which). All receptors come from a male donor with ankylosing spondylitis.

There are a few counts of this clonotype. This chain uses TRBV6-5 with TRBJ2-3; tentatively, D is TRBD1 or TRBD2 (5 bases each). This CDR3 comprises 15 residues. Trimming pared 1 base from V and 5 bases from J, leaving 13 bases between. Germline CDR1 reads MNHEY; CDR2 reads SVGAGI. CDR3 nucleotides: TGTGCCAGCAGTTACTACGGGGCTACACAAGATACGCAGTATTTT. Amino acids: CASSYYGATQDTQYF.

The CDR3 loop reads CASSATGGSGDTQYF. In DNA, the CDR3 is TGTGCCAGCAGCGCCACCGGGGGGAGCGGAGATACGCAGTATTTT. V usage is TRBV11-2 and J usage is TRBJ2-3; 7 bases map to TRBD2. The V gene's germline CDR1 is SGHAT and CDR2 FQNNGV. The V and J ends lost 5 bases and 5 bases, in that order; junction bases with no gene match: 10. The CDR3 sequence is 15 residues long.

The chain recombines TRBV27 with TRBJ1-1; the match to TRBD1 covers 9 bases. The trim removed 7 bases at V and 0 bases at J, leaving 9 bases unmatched. The germline CDR1 and CDR2 sequences are MNHEY and SMNVEV (reference sequence). This CDR3 has 16 amino acids. The CDR3 is CASTPRTGALNTEAFF. CDR3 bases: TGTGCCAGCACCCCTCGGACAGGGGCTTTGAACACTGAAGCTTTCTTT.

This chain connects TRBV14 to TRBJ2-1, with D possibly TRBD2 on 6 matching bases. In germline, CDR1 is SGHDN, CDR2 FVKESK. With 3 bases removed from V and 0 bases from J, the gap between germline ends came to 24 bases. The CDR3 runs to 20 residues. The CDR3 region is CASSHPSRRGTFSSYNEQFF. The CDR3 DNA is TGTGCCAGCAGCCATCCCTCGAGGCGAGGGACTTTCAGCTCCTACAATGAGCAGTTCTTC.

This clonotype turned up a few times. J is TRBJ2-3 and V is TRBV10-3; D gene ambiguous. The CDR3 totals 14 residues. Germline CDR1 reads ENHRY; CDR2 reads SYGVKD. Trimming removed 4 bases at V and 4 bases at J, with 12 bases between. CDR3 amino acids: CAISGGATPDTQYF. As DNA, the CDR3 is TGTGCCATCAGTGGCGGAGCGACCCCAGATACGCAGTATTTT.

This clonotype was seen many times. The chain joins TRBV20-1 to TRBJ1-1, with 9 positions matching TRBD1. The CDR3 sequence is 13 residues long. The V segment lost 5 bases and the J segment 3 bases; nucleotides outside the gene matches: 4. The germline gives CDR1 DFQATT, CDR2 SNEGSKA (reference sequence). DNA for the CDR3: TGCAGTGCTCCAGGACAGGGGTACACTGAAGCTTTCTTT. Its protein is CSAPGQGYTEAFF.

The J gene is TRBJ1-5, the V gene TRBV6-1, with a weak D call TRBD1 (6 bases). The CDR3 loop spans 15 amino acids. Germline V lookup: CDR1 MNHNS, CDR2 SASEGT. Trimming removed 6 bases from V and 8 bases from J, with 20 bases in between. As DNA, the CDR3 is TGTGCCAGCAGCCCCCCGTGGGGGCCCCTAGAGCCCCAGCATTTT. It translates to CASSPPWGPLEPQHF.

This clonotype was recorded many times. The chain joins TRBV29-1 to TRBJ1-5, with a possible D match to TRBD1 (6 bases). V gave up 8 bases and J gave up 0 bases, with 11 bases separating them. The CDR3 consists of 13 residues. Germline lookup yields CDR1 SQVTM and CDR2 ANQGSEA. The CDR3 loop reads CSFRQDSNQPQHF. CDR3 coding DNA: TGCAGCTTCCGACAGGATAGCAATCAGCCCCAGCATTTT.

The chain joins TRBV9 to TRBJ2-2; 7 nucleotides match TRBD2. CDR3 length equals 15 residues. With V trimmed by 0 bases and J by 6 bases, 5 bases remained unmatched. The germline V gene has CDR1 SGDLS and CDR2 YYNGEE. The CDR3 nucleotides read TGTGCCAGCAGCGTAGTCGGTAGCGGGCCCGGGGAGCTGTTTTTT. It encodes CASSVVGSGPGELFF.

This clonotype has more than one count but fewer than ten. The chain recombines TRBV12-3 or TRBV12-4 with TRBJ2-5; D gene uncertain. Trimming cost V 6 bases and J 1 base, with 9 bases left between them. The CDR3 runs 13 residues. This chain's CDR3 is CASRRGSQETQYF. DNA of the CDR3: TGTGCCAGCAGGAGAGGCTCCCAAGAGACCCAGTACTTC.

This clonotype was counted a few times. This chain joins TRBV7-9 and TRBJ1-1; D is possibly TRBD1 (5 bases). V lost 4 bases and J lost 2, with 11 bases in between. Germline CDR1 reads SEHNR; CDR2 reads FQNEAQ (reference sequence). The CDR3 is 14 residues long. CDR3 protein: CASSSHGGNTEAFF. In DNA form, the CDR3 reads TGTGCCAGCAGCTCGCATGGGGGAAACACTGAAGCTTTCTTT.

This clonotype showed up many times. CDR3 coding DNA: TGCAGTGCTAGAGATACCCCCTATAATTCACCCCTCCACTTT. Translating gives CSARDTPYNSPLHF. V and J are TRBV20-1 and TRBJ1-6, with D unclear. Germline V gene sequence: CDR1 DFQATT, CDR2 SNEGSKA (reference sequence). The CDR3 is 14 amino acids. The V gene lost 0 bases and the J gene lost 2 bases, with 5 bases spanning the gap.

This clonotype occurred a few times. This chain connects TRBV6-2 or TRBV6-3 to TRBJ2-1; 7 bases fit TRBD2. Germline V lookup: CDR1 MNHEY, CDR2 SVGEGT. The CDR3 is made up of 14 amino acids. V lost 7 bases and J lost 2; bases outside the gene matches: 5. The CDR3 nucleotides are TGTGCCAGCATCCCAGCGGGGCCCTACAATGAGCAGTTCTTC. Encoded protein: CASIPAGPYNEQFF.

V gene TRBV20-1 combines with J gene TRBJ2-3; D gene unclear. Trimming shortened V by 0 bases and J by 8 bases, and 6 bases separated the two germline ends. Per germline, CDR1 DFQATT and CDR2 SNEGSKA (reference sequence). This CDR3 spans 11 amino acids. This CDR3 reads CSARDSGTQYF. The CDR3 DNA reads TGCAGTGCTAGAGATTCTGGTACGCAGTATTTT.

This clonotype was counted a few times. V is TRBV29-1 and J is TRBJ1-1; TRBD1 aligns across 7 bases. This CDR3 has 13 residues. Germline trimming cut 3 bases from V and 3 bases from J; bases unmatched to any gene: 4. Germline V gene sequence: CDR1 SQVTM, CDR2 ANQGSEA. CDR3 coding DNA: TGCAGCGTTGAGAAGCAGGGGGACACTGAAGCTTTCTTT. The encoded protein is CSVEKQGDTEAFF.

V and J are TRBV28 and TRBJ2-3; a weak D match, TRBD2 (5 bases). The germline V gene has CDR1 MDHEN and CDR2 SYDVKM. CDR3 length: 15 amino acids. V gave up 6 bases and J gave up 5 bases, with 18 bases separating them. The CDR3 sequence is CASREERTAGDTQYF. CDR3 DNA: TGTGCCAGCAGGGAGGAACGCACAGCCGGAGATACGCAGTATTTT.

The chain recombines TRBV7-9 with TRBJ1-6; D gene unclear. Per the germline V gene, CDR1 is SEHNR and CDR2 is FQNEAQ (reference sequence). The V gene lost 1 base and the J gene lost 0 bases, with 10 bases spanning the gap. The CDR3 contains 17 residues. CDR3: CASSLGGQSSYNSPLHF. The DNA of the CDR3 is TGTGCCAGCAGCTTAGGAGGGCAGAGCTCCTATAATTCACCCCTCCACTTT. Drawing the rest from reference TRBV7-9 and TRBJ1-6, the complete variable domain is DTGVSQNPRHKITKRGQNVTFRCDPISEHNRLYWYRQTLGQGPEFLTYFQNEAQLEKSRLLSDRFSAERPKGSFSTLEIQRTEQGDSAMYLCASSLGGQSSYNSPLHFGNGTRLTVT.

The V call is TRBV5-1, the J call TRBJ2-2, with 8 bases lining up with TRBD1. This CDR3 region has 15 residues. Germline V gives CDR1 SGHRS, CDR2 YFSETQ. V dropped 2 bases and J dropped 2; count of bases not matched to a gene: 2. The CDR3 region has the DNA TGCGCCAGCAGCTTCGGACAGGGTAACACCGGGGAGCTGTTTTTT. Its protein product is CASSFGQGNTGELFF.

The chain has TRBV7-6 and TRBJ2-7, with 7 positions matching TRBD2. This CDR3 has 12 residues. Per germline, CDR1 SGHVS and CDR2 FNYEAQ. V was pared by 6 bases and J by 7 bases, with 6 bases of the junction left unmatched. The CDR3 here is CASRQVGGEQYF. In DNA, the CDR3 is TGTGCCAGCAGACAAGTGGGAGGGGAGCAGTACTTC.

In its sample, this clonotype was seen many times. The rearrangement joins TRBV4-1 to TRBJ2-3; possible D gene TRBD2, 5 bases. Germline CDR1 MGHRA, CDR2 YSYEKL. The CDR3 extends over 15 amino acids. V lost 1 base and J 2 bases, leaving 10 bases between the germline ends. CDR3 nucleotide sequence: TGCGCCAGCAGCCAAGTAAGACTACTCACAGATACGCAGTATTTT. Encoded protein: CASSQVRLLTDTQYF.